This T cell receptor (beta chain) was sequenced for a study of T cell responses to AZD1222 COVID-19 vaccine. Germline V gives CDR1 SGHDN, CDR2 FVKESK. J lost 2 bases, V lost 2 bases, and 21 bases had no gene match. The CDR3 contains 23 residues. Some second doses came at about 4 weeks and others at about 12 weeks; these were pooled. Profiled with immunoSEQ multiplex PCR; TCRdb holds only in-frame clones, not every one. This sample yields just under 90,000 clones, of which 89% are seen a single time; 5% to 6% belongs to the top ten. The chain combines TRBV14 with TRBJ2-3, with 14 positions matching TRBD2. This clonotype was sampled from an adult who received the AZD1222 COVID-19 vaccine. The material sequenced was peripheral blood, taken 28 days after the second AZD1222 dose. Here the CDR3 DNA reads TGTGCCAGCAGCCAATTGCCCGGGACTAGCGGGGGCTTTAATAAAGGGCCCACAGATACGCAGTATTTT. This encodes CASSQLPGTSGGFNKGPTDTQYF. The full variable domain, in which reference TRBV14 and TRBJ2-3 provide the parts outside the CDR3, is EAGVTQFPSHSVIEKGQTVTLRCDPISGHDNLYWYRRVMGKEIKFLLHFVKESKQDESGMPNNRFLAERTGGTYSTLKVQPAELEDSGVYFCASSQLPGTSGGFNKGPTDTQYFGPGTRLTVL.